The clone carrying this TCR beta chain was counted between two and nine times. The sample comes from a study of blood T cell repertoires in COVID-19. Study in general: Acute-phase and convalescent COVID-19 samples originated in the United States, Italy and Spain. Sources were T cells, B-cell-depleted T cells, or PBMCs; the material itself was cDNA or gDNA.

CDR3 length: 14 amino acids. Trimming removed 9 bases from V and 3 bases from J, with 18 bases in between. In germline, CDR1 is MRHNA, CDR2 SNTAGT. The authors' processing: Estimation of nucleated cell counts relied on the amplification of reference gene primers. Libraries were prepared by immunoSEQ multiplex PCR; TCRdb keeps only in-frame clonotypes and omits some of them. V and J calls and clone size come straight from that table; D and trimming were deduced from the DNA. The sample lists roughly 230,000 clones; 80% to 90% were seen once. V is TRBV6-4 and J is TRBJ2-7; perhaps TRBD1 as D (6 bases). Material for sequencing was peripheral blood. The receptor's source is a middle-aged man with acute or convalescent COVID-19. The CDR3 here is CARCNKGHHYEQYF. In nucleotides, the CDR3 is TGTGCCAGGTGTAATAAGGGACACCACTACGAGCAGTACTTC.